This TCR beta chain was identified during a study of OX40 agonist ivuxolimab in advanced cancers. Produced via immunoSEQ multiplex PCR; TCRdb's table is partial and in-frame only. The top ten hold 2.4% of the sample, which has around 62,000 clones, around 80% seen once. The trim removed 3 bases at V and 10 bases at J, leaving 6 bases unmatched. The CDR3 is made up of 13 amino acids. Germline lookup yields CDR1 MNHEY and CDR2 SVGAGI. This sequence joins TRBV6-5 and TRBJ1-1, with 9 bases matching TRBD1. The specimen comprised CD4+ or CD8+ T cells sorted from blood, sampled in a trial of the OX40 agonist ivuxolimab. The sequence was obtained from an adult with an advanced solid tumor such as melanoma, head and neck, liver or kidney cancer. The CDR3, as DNA: TGTGCCAGCAGTTATCGACAGGGGGGCCGAGCTTTCTTT. It codes for CASSYRQGGRAFF.